These 8 T cell receptor beta chains share one sample of origin, sequenced in a study of T cell responses to AZD1222 COVID-19 vaccine. The protocol was immunoSEQ multiplex PCR, while the TCRdb copy is restricted to in-frame clones and leaves out a portion. Here the sample spans about 100,000 clones, about 90% being singletons. Sequencing used peripheral blood, obtained on day 0 of MenACWY control vaccination. These receptor sequences come from an adult in good health.

J is TRBJ1-1 and V is TRBV19, with D perhaps matching TRBD1 (5 bases). The CDR3 has 14 residues. The germline V gene encodes CDR1 LNHDA and CDR2 SQIVND (reference sequence). V dropped 7 bases and J dropped 1 base, with 13 bases sitting between them. The CDR3 loop reads CASTLGRQNTEAFF. In DNA, the CDR3 is TGTGCCAGTACCTTGGGACGGCAGAACACTGAAGCTTTCTTT.

The chain employs TRBV3-1 (or the pseudogene TRBV3-2) and TRBJ1-5; D not certain. Per germline, CDR1 LGHDT and CDR2 YNNKEL (reference sequence). The V gene lost 1 base and the J gene lost 3 bases, with 10 bases spanning the gap. The CDR3 consists of 15 residues. In DNA, the CDR3 is TGTGCCAGCAGCCAAGGAACGACCCTCAATCAGCCCCAGCATTTT. Translating gives CASSQGTTLNQPQHF.

The chain is built from TRBV28 and TRBJ1-2; possible D gene TRBD1, 5 bases. CDR1 is MDHEN, CDR2 SYDVKM, per germline. The CDR3 spans 14 residues. Trimming took 6 bases from V and 2 from J, leaving 13 bases between them. CDR3 sequence reads: CASSRGRRNYGYTF. CDR3 in DNA: TGTGCCAGCAGCCGGGGACGGCGAAACTATGGCTACACCTTC.

The genes are TRBV9 and TRBJ2-3; D tentatively fits TRBD1 or TRBD2 (6 bases each). From germline, CDR1 is SGDLS and CDR2 YYNGEE. The CDR3 contains 20 residues. The V gene lost 0 bases and the J gene lost 0 bases, with 23 bases spanning the gap. DNA of the CDR3: TGTGCCAGCAGCGTAGGGCCCCTGTCGGGGGCCGTAACTAGCACAGATACGCAGTATTTT. Protein: CASSVGPLSGAVTSTDTQYF.

The chain uses TRBV28 and TRBJ2-4; D is unclear. CDR1 is MDHEN, CDR2 SYDVKM, per germline. Trimming pared 4 bases from V and 2 bases from J, leaving 12 bases between. This CDR3 has 15 residues. CDR3 DNA: TGTGCCAGCAGTTCCTCAGGTAGCTCCAAAAACATTCAGTACTTC. Its protein is CASSSSGSSKNIQYF.

The CDR3 nucleotides are TGTGCCAGCAGTCTACCCCAGCTAGCGGGAGGGGCAGATACGCAGTATTTT. Translated: CASSLPQLAGGADTQYF. This sequence joins TRBV6-6 and TRBJ2-3; 12 positions match TRBD2. CDR3 size: 17 residues. Per the germline V gene, CDR1 is MNHNY and CDR2 is SVGAGI (reference sequence). Trimming removed 5 bases from V and 4 bases from J; junction bases left unmatched: 10.

This chain uses TRBV2 with TRBJ2-1, with 9 bases identical to TRBD1. J gave up 10 bases and V 5 bases, and 9 bases lay outside the gene matches. Germline CDR1 reads SNHLY; CDR2 reads FYNNEI. This CDR3 region has 14 residues. The CDR3 spells CASSKLQGAREQFF. CDR3 nucleotide sequence: TGTGCCAGCAGTAAGTTACAGGGGGCGCGGGAGCAGTTCTTC.

The chain combines TRBV5-4 with TRBJ1-2; a weak D match, TRBD1 (6 bases). Between the trimmed V and J ends, which lost 0 bases and 5 bases, there was a span of 14 bases. The CDR3 totals 15 residues. Per the germline V gene, CDR1 is SGHNT and CDR2 is YYREEE (reference sequence). The CDR3 bases are TGTGCCAGCAGCTTGGGCGGGGGCGCGGGTTATGGCTACACCTTC. This sequence encodes CASSLGGGAGYGYTF.